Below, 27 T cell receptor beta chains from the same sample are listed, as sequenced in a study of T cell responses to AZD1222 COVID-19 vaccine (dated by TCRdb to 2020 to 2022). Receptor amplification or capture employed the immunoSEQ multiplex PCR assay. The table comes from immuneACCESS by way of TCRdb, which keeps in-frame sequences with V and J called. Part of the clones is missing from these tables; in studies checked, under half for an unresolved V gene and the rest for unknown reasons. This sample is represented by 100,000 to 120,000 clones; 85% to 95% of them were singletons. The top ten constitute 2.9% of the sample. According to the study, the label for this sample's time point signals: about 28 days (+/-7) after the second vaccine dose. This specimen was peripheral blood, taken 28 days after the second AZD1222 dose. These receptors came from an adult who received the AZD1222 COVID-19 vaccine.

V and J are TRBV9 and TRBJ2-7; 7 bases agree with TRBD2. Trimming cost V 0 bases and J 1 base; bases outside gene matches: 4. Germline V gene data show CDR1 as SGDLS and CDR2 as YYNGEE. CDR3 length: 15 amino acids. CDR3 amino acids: CASSVAGGLSYEQYF. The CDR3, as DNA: TGTGCCAGCAGCGTAGCCGGGGGGTTATCCTACGAGCAGTACTTC.

CDR3 bases: TGTGCCAGCGGTCAAGGTAGCAATCAGCCCCAGCATTTT. It translates to CASGQGSNQPQHF. V is TRBV3-1 (or the pseudogene TRBV3-2) and J is TRBJ1-5; no clear D gene. Trimming left V 8 bases short and J 0 bases short, with 8 bases between. Germline loops: CDR1 LGHDT, CDR2 YNNKEL (reference sequence). The CDR3 has 13 residues.

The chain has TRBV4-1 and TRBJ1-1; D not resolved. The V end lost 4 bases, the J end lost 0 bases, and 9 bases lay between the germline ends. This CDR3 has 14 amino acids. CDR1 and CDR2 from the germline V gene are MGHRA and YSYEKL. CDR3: CASSRGDVNTEAFF. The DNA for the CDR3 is TGCGCCAGCAGCCGAGGAGACGTGAACACTGAAGCTTTCTTT.

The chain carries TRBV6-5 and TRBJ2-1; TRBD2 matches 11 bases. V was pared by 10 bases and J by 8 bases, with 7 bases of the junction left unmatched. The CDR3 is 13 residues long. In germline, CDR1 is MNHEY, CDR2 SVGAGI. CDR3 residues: CANSSGRSDEQFF. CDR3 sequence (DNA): TGTGCCAACTCTAGCGGGAGGTCAGATGAGCAGTTCTTC.

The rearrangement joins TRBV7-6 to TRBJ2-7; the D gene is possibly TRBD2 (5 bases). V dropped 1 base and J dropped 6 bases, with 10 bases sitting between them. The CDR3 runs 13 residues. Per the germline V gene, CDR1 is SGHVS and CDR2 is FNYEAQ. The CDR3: CASSLVGGREQYF. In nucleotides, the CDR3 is TGTGCCAGCAGCTTAGTCGGCGGGCGCGAGCAGTACTTC.

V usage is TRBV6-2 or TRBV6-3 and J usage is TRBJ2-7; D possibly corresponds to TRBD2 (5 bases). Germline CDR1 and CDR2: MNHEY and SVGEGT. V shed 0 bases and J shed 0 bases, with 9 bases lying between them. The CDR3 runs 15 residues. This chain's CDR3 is CASSYSRANSYEQYF. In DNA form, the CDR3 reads TGTGCCAGCAGTTACTCGAGGGCCAACTCCTACGAGCAGTACTTC.

The DNA of the CDR3 is TGCAGCGTAGGCTGGGGGGCCTACGAGCAGTACTTC. Encoded protein: CSVGWGAYEQYF. The genes are TRBV29-1 and TRBJ2-7, with D tentatively TRBD2 (6 bases). Germline CDR1 SQVTM, CDR2 ANQGSEA. The CDR3 totals 12 residues. Trimming pared 6 bases from V and 2 bases from J, leaving 11 bases between.

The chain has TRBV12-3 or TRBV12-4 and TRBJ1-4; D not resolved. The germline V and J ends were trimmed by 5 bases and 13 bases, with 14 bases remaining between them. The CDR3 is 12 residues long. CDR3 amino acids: CASSHGRLPLFF. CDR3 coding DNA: TGTGCCAGCAGTCACGGACGGTTACCACTGTTTTTT.

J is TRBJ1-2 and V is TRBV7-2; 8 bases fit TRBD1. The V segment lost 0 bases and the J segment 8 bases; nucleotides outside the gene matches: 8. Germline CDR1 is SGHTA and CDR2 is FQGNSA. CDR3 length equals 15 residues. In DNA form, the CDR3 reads TGTGCCAGCAGCTTAGCGGGGCAGGGGGCCGGGGGCTACACCTTC. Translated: CASSLAGQGAGGYTF.

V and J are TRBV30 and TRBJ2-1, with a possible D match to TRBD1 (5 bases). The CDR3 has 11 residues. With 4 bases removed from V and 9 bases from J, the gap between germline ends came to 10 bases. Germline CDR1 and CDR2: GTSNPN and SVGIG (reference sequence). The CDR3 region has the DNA TGTGCCTGGAAAGGGGAAGGTGAGCAGTTCTTC. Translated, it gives CAWKGEGEQFF.

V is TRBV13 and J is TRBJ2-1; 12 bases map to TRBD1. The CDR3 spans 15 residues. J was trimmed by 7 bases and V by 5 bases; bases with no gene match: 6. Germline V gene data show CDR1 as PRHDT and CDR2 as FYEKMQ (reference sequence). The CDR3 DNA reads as TGTGCCAGCAGCGCCGGGGACAGGGGGCATAATGAGCAGTTCTTC. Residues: CASSAGDRGHNEQFF. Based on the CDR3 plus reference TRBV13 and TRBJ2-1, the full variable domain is AAGVIQSPRHLIKEKRETATLKCYPIPRHDTVYWYQQGPGQDPQFLISFYEKMQSDKGSIPDRFSAQQFSDYHSELNMSSLELGDSALYFCASSAGDRGHNEQFFGPGTRLTVL.

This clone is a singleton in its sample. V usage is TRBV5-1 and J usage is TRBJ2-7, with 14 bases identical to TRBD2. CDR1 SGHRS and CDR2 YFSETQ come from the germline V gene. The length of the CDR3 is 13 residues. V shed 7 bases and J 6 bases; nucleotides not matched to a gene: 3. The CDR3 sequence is CASRTSGRFEQYF. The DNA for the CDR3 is TGCGCCAGCCGGACTAGCGGGAGGTTCGAGCAGTACTTC.

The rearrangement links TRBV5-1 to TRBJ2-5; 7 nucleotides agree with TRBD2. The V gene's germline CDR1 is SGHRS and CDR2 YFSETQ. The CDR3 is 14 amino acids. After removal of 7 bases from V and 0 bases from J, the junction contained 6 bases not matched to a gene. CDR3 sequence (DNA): TGCGCCAGCTCGCGGGGGACGTACCAAGAGACCCAGTACTTC. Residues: CASSRGTYQETQYF.

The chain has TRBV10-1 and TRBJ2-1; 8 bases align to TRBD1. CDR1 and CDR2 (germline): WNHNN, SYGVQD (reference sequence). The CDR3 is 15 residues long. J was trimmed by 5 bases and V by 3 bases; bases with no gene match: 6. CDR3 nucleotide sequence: TGCGCCAGCAGTGAATGGGGACAGGAAAACAATGAGCAGTTCTTC. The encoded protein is CASSEWGQENNEQFF.

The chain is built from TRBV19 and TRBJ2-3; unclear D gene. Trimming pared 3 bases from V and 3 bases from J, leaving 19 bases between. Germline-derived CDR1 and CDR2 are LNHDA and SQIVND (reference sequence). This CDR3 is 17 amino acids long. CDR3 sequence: CASSIEKTHVGTDTQYF. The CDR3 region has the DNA TGTGCCAGTAGTATTGAGAAGACTCACGTAGGGACAGATACGCAGTATTTT.

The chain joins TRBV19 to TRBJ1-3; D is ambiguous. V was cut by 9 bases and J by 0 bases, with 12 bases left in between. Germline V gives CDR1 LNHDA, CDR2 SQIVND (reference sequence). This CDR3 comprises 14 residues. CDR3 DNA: TGTGCCAGCGTACAGAGCGTCTCTGGAAACACCATATATTTT. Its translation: CASVQSVSGNTIYF. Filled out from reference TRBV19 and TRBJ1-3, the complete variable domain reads DGGITQSPKYLFRKEGQNVTLSCEQNLNHDAMYWYRQDPGQGLRLIYYSQIVNDFQKGDIAEGYSVSREKKESFPLTVTSAQKNPTAFYLCASVQSVSGNTIYFGEGSWLTVV.

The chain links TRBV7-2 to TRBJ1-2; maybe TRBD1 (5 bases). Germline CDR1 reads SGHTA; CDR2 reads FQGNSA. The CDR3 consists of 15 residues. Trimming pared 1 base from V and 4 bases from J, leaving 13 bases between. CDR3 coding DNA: TGTGCCAGCAGCTTAGGTGTGGGGACTAGCTATGGCTACACCTTC. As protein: CASSLGVGTSYGYTF.

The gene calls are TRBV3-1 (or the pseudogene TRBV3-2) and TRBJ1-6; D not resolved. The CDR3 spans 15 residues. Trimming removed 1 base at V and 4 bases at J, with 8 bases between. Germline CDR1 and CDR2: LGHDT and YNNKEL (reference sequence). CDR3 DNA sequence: TGTGCCAGCAGCCAAGGGGGAACTTATAATTCACCCCTCCACTTT. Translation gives CASSQGGTYNSPLHF.

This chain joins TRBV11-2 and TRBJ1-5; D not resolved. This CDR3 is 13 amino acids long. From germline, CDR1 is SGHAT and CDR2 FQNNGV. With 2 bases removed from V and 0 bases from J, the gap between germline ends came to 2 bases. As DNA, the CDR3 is TGTGCCAGCAGCTTAAATAGCAATCAGCCCCAGCATTTT. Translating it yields CASSLNSNQPQHF.

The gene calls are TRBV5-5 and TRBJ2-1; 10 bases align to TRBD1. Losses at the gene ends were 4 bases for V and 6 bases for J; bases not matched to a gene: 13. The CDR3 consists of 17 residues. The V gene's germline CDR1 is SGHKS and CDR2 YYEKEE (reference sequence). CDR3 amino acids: CASSPRLRDRGSNEQFF. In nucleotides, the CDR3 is TGTGCCAGCAGCCCAAGGCTCCGGGACAGGGGTAGCAATGAGCAGTTCTTC.

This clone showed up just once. CDR3 in DNA: TGCGCCAGCAGCCAAGGATCGGCGGGACAGCAAGAGACCCAGTACTTC. Its protein is CASSQGSAGQQETQYF. The chain couples TRBV4-1 to TRBJ2-5; TRBD1 might be the D (7 bases). Trimming pared 1 base from V and 2 bases from J, leaving 14 bases between. The CDR3 runs to 16 residues. Germline CDR1 MGHRA, CDR2 YSYEKL.

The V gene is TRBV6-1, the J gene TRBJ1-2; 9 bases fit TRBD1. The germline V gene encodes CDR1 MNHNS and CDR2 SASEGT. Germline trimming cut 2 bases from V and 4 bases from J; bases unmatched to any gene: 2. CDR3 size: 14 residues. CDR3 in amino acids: CASSETGGGYGYTF. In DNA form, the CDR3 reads TGTGCCAGCAGTGAAACAGGGGGCGGCTATGGCTACACCTTC.

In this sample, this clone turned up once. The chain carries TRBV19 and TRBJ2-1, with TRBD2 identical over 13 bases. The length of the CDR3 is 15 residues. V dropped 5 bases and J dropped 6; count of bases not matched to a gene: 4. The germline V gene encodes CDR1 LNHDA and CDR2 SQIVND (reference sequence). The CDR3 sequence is CASSSLAGGPNEQFF. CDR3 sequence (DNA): TGTGCCAGTAGTTCACTAGCGGGAGGGCCCAATGAGCAGTTCTTC.

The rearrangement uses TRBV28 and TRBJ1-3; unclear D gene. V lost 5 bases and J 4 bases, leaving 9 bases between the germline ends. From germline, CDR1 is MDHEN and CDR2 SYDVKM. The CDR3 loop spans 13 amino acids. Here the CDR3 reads CASSLYRGNTIYF. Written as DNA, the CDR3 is TGTGCCAGCAGTCTTTATCGGGGAAACACCATATATTTT. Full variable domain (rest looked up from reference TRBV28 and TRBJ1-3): DVKVTQSSRYLVKRTGEKVFLECVQDMDHENMFWYRQDPGLGLRLIYFSYDVKMKEKGDIPEGYSVSREKKERFSLILESASTNQTSMYLCASSLYRGNTIYFGEGSWLTVV.

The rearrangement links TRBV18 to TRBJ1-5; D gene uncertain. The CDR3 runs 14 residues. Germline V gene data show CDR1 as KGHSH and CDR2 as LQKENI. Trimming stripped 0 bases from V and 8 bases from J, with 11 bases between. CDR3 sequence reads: CASSPPGSAKPQHF. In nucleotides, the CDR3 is TGTGCCAGCTCACCACCCGGTTCGGCGAAGCCCCAGCATTTT.

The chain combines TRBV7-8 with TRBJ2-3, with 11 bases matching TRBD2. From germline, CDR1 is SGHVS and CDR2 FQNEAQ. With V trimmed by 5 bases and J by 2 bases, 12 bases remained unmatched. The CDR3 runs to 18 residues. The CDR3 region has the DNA TGTGCCAGCAGCCTCAGACTAGCGGGGCCGCGGGTCACAGATACGCAGTATTTT. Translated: CASSLRLAGPRVTDTQYF.

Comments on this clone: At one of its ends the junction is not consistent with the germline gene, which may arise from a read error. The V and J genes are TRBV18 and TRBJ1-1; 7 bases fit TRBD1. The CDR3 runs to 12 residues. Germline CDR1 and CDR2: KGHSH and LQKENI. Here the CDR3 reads CASSPRQGEAFF. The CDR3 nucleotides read TGTGCCAGCTCCCCACGACAGGGCGAAGCTTTCTTT.